The sequence of this TCR beta chain was determined in a study of Tregs in tolerant kidney transplant recipients. Whole-study findings and limits: The most relevant donor-specific Treg TCRbeta repertoire apparently came from expansion with activated donor B cells. Few patients were studied, so findings need validation in larger groups. This study did not directly address biological reproducibility.

Thawed PBMCs were FACS-sorted into unstimulated CD4+CD25+CD127- regulatory T cells, CD4+CD25- non-regulatory cells, CD4 and CD8 cells. A word on this clone: Its target is unknown.

The V end lost 4 bases, the J end lost 1 base, and 8 bases lay between the germline ends. This CDR3 region has 13 residues. The germline CDR1 and CDR2 sequences are SGHAT and FQNNGV. Here immunoSEQ multiplex PCR was the method, and the copy in TCRdb shows in-frame clones only, minus some. This repertoire shows 85,000 to 95,000 clones, around 94% found once; its top ten account for over 4%. The chain employs TRBV11-2 and TRBJ2-7; D is tentatively TRBD1 or TRBD2 (5 bases each). Sequencing was done on a sample of CD8+ T cells from blood. This clonotype was obtained from a human donor in good health. As DNA, the CDR3 is TGTGCCAGCAGCTGGGGACCGTCCTACGAGCAGTACTTC. It translates to CASSWGPSYEQYF. Full variable domain (remainder filled in from reference TRBV11-2 and TRBJ2-7): EAGVAQSPRYKIIEKRQSVAFWCNPISGHATLYWYQQILGQGPKLLIQFQNNGVVDDSQLPKDRFSAERLKGVDSTLKIQPAKLEDSAVYLCASSWGPSYEQYFGPGTRLTVT.